Below, 24 T cell receptor beta chains from the same sample are listed, as sequenced in a study of T cell changes during pregnancy in multiple sclerosis (dated by TCRdb to about 2019). The method was the immunoSEQ multiplex PCR assay. What TCRdb holds here is the immuneACCESS table cut down to in-frame rearrangements. Part of the clones is not present; checked against another copy, under half of the missing clones reflect an unresolved V gene, and the others are unexplained. This sample comprises 55,000 to 80,000 clones, roughly nine tenths of them detected only once. The top ten clones comprise more than 8% of the sample. Sequenced here: peripheral blood, sampled after pregnancy. Source of these receptors: a female donor in good health, enrolled as a control in a pregnancy study.

The genes are TRBV30 and TRBJ1-2; 8 bases agree with TRBD1. This CDR3 region has 19 residues. Germline trimming cut 0 bases from V and 4 bases from J; bases unmatched to any gene: 19. Germline CDR1 GTSNPN, CDR2 SVGIG (reference sequence). The CDR3 DNA sequence: TGTGCCTGGAGTGTACGGATAATGACAGGGGCGAATTCTGGCTATGGCTACACCTTC. Amino acid sequence: CAWSVRIMTGANSGYGYTF.

CDR3 amino acids: CASRPLRTGSSYEQYF. The CDR3 nucleotides are TGTGCAAGTCGCCCCCTTCGGACAGGGAGCTCCTACGAGCAGTACTTC. The rearrangement joins TRBV12-2 to TRBJ2-7; the table's D call, TRBD1, was not checked against the DNA. TRBV12-2 is tagged as a pseudogene. This CDR3 region has 16 residues.

The chain carries TRBV5-1 and TRBJ2-3; 7 nucleotides align to TRBD2. The V and J ends lost 3 bases and 6 bases, in that order; junction bases with no gene match: 13. The CDR3 is 16 amino acids. From germline, CDR1 is SGHRS and CDR2 YFSETQ. The CDR3 sequence: CASSSGLGLSVDTQYF. The CDR3 DNA reads TGCGCCAGCAGCTCAGGACTAGGCCTCTCTGTGGATACGCAGTATTTT.

The J gene is TRBJ1-2, the V gene TRBV6-5; 7 bases are a match to TRBD1. CDR1 is MNHEY, CDR2 SVGAGI, per germline. The CDR3 has 14 amino acids. With 8 bases clipped from V and 2 bases from J, the junction kept 8 bases outside the gene matches. The CDR3 is CASQRQGVNYGYTF. CDR3 in DNA: TGTGCCAGCCAAAGACAGGGCGTCAACTATGGCTACACCTTC.

This rearrangement joins TRBV2 to TRBJ2-1; D gene uncertain. The CDR3 is made up of 17 amino acids. V gave up 2 bases and J gave up 0 bases, with 14 bases separating them. The germline V gene encodes CDR1 SNHLY and CDR2 FYNNEI. CDR3 sequence: CASSENTARSSYNEQFF. The CDR3 DNA is TGTGCCAGCAGTGAAAATACAGCCCGAAGCTCCTACAATGAGCAGTTCTTC.

The CDR3 spells CASSLASGAEAFF. The CDR3 nucleotides are TGTGCCAGCAGCTTGGCTAGCGGAGCTGAAGCTTTCTTT. The chain is built from TRBV5-6 and TRBJ1-1; D uncertain. CDR1 is SGHDT, CDR2 YYEEEE, per germline. V was trimmed by 0 bases and J by 6 bases, leaving 9 bases between them. The CDR3 loop spans 13 amino acids.

This clone was seen only once. The chain links TRBV27 to TRBJ2-5; 9 bases are a match to TRBD1. V gave up 2 bases and J gave up 4 bases; unmatched junction bases: 8. The germline gives CDR1 MNHEY, CDR2 SMNVEV (reference sequence). This CDR3 has 16 amino acids. The DNA of the CDR3 is TGTGCCAGCAGTTTAGGGACAGGGCTAGAAGGAGAGACCCAGTACTTC. Its protein product is CASSLGTGLEGETQYF.

CDR3 bases: TGTGCCAGCAGCTTCGGGGGTGGAACTGGGGCCAACGTCCTGACTTTC. Its translation: CASSFGGGTGANVLTF. This chain uses TRBV7-8 with TRBJ2-6, with D possibly TRBD2 on 6 matching bases. The germline V gene has CDR1 SGHVS and CDR2 FQNEAQ. V lost 3 bases, J lost 2 bases, and 11 bases lay in between. CDR3 length: 16 amino acids.

The chain recombines TRBV9 with TRBJ2-1; the D gene is possibly TRBD2 (7 bases). The germline gives CDR1 SGDLS, CDR2 YYNGEE. Trimming stripped 4 bases from V and 8 bases from J, with 10 bases between. This CDR3 is 12 amino acids long. CDR3 in DNA: TGTGCCAGCAGCAGAGGGGGGGATGAGCAGTTCTTC. Amino acid sequence: CASSRGGDEQFF.

This chain connects TRBV2 to TRBJ2-7; 7 bases align to TRBD1. Looked up from germline, CDR1 is SNHLY and CDR2 is FYNNEI. Trimming cost V 7 bases and J 0 bases; bases outside gene matches: 9. The CDR3 length is 15 residues. CDR3 DNA: TGTGCCAGCACATCCGACAGGGCCACCTCCTACGAGCAGTACTTC. Translated: CASTSDRATSYEQYF. The entire variable domain, with the rest obtained from reference TRBV2 and TRBJ2-7, is as follows: EPEVTQTPSHQVTQMGQEVILRCVPISNHLYFYWYRQILGQKVEFLVSFYNNEISEKSEIFDDQFSVERPDGSNFTLKIRSTKLEDSAMYFCASTSDRATSYEQYFGPGTRLTVT.

The V and J genes are TRBV11-3 and TRBJ2-1; 7 nucleotides line up with TRBD2. The CDR3 extends over 17 amino acids. V lost 0 bases and J lost 0; bases outside the gene matches: 5. Germline assignment: CDR1 SGHNT and CDR2 YENEEA. This CDR3 is CASSLDARDYSYNEQFF. In DNA form, the CDR3 reads TGTGCCAGCAGCTTAGATGCCCGGGACTACTCCTACAATGAGCAGTTCTTC.

The chain joins TRBV4-3 to TRBJ2-2; unclear D gene. In germline, CDR1 is LGHNA, CDR2 YSLEER. Trimming stripped 0 bases from V and 2 bases from J, with 10 bases between. The CDR3 has 16 amino acids. CDR3 nucleotide sequence: TGCGCCAGCAGCCAAGATGTAGTTACCAACACCGGGGAGCTGTTTTTT. It specifies CASSQDVVTNTGELFF.

The chain employs TRBV6-1 and TRBJ1-6, with 8 bases matching TRBD1. The CDR3 is made up of 14 amino acids. Germline loops: CDR1 MNHNS, CDR2 SASEGT. V gave up 6 bases and J gave up 8 bases; unmatched junction bases: 6. The CDR3 nucleotides are TGTGCCAGCAGCCGGACAGGGAGTTATTCACCCCTCCACTTT. The encoded protein is CASSRTGSYSPLHF.

This chain joins TRBV29-1 and TRBJ1-1; unclear D gene. V was shortened by 7 bases and J by 7 bases, with 13 bases between the two germline ends. Germline lookup yields CDR1 SQVTM and CDR2 ANQGSEA. The CDR3 consists of 11 residues. The CDR3 is CSAAGGHEAFF. CDR3 bases: TGCAGCGCAGCCGGCGGGCATGAAGCTTTCTTT.

This clone showed up just a few times. V and J are TRBV13 and TRBJ2-5, with 10 bases aligning to TRBD2. The CDR3 runs 16 residues. Unmatched junction bases numbered 10, after V lost 5 bases and J lost 4 bases. Germline CDR1 PRHDT, CDR2 FYEKMQ (reference sequence). DNA of the CDR3: TGTGCCAGCAGCCTATCAGGACTAGCGGAGGGAGAGACCCAGTACTTC. Translating gives CASSLSGLAEGETQYF.

V and J are TRBV6-5 and TRBJ2-1, with TRBD2 matching over 8 bases. V was clipped by 2 bases and J by 7 bases; unmatched bases: 4. The germline V gene encodes CDR1 MNHEY and CDR2 SVGAGI. The CDR3 consists of 14 residues. DNA for the CDR3: TGTGCCAGCAGTTACGCGGCTAGCGGGAATGAGCAGTTCTTC. Protein: CASSYAASGNEQFF.

V is TRBV6-1 and J is TRBJ1-5; D gene uncertain. Germline CDR1 and CDR2: MNHNS and SASEGT. This CDR3 has 15 amino acids. The V and J ends lost 7 bases and 1 base respectively, with 14 bases between them. The CDR3 spells CASNREPESNQPQHF. CDR3 DNA: TGTGCCAGCAATCGGGAGCCTGAAAGCAATCAGCCCCAGCATTTT.

The chain has TRBV13 and TRBJ2-7; TRBD2 matches at 7 bases. The V and J ends lost 5 bases and 5 bases, in that order; junction bases with no gene match: 9. Germline CDR1 is PRHDT and CDR2 is FYEKMQ (reference sequence). There are 14 residues in the CDR3. The CDR3 sequence is CASSAMAGADEQYF. CDR3 nucleotide sequence: TGTGCCAGCAGCGCAATGGCGGGAGCAGACGAGCAGTACTTC.

The chain recombines TRBV6-1 with TRBJ1-5; D remains unclear. Germline V gene lookup returns CDR1 MNHNS and CDR2 SASEGT. The germline V and J ends were trimmed by 1 base and 4 bases, with 17 bases remaining between them. The CDR3 totals 17 residues. CDR3 DNA: TGTGCCAGCAGTGAAGTGGGAGGTATTGTACGGAATCAGCCCCAGCATTTT. This translates into CASSEVGGIVRNQPQHF.

This clone was seen once. The chain combines TRBV7-2 with TRBJ1-1; 7 bases line up with TRBD1. The CDR3 consists of 14 residues. The germline V gene has CDR1 SGHTA and CDR2 FQGNSA. V was clipped by 3 bases and J by 5 bases; unmatched bases: 6. The CDR3, as DNA: TGTGCCAGCAGCTTGGGACAGTTGGGGACTGAAGCTTTCTTT. Its protein is CASSLGQLGTEAFF.

V is TRBV19 and J is TRBJ2-7, with 11 positions matching TRBD1. Germline V gene lookup returns CDR1 LNHDA and CDR2 SQIVND (reference sequence). V was pared by 5 bases and J by 6 bases, with 6 bases of the junction left unmatched. This CDR3 is built from 14 residues. The CDR3 here is CASSVGQGAGEQYF. The CDR3, as DNA: TGTGCCAGTAGTGTCGGACAGGGGGCTGGCGAGCAGTACTTC.

The chain uses TRBV12-5 and TRBJ2-5, with 8 bases identical to TRBD1. V lost 4 bases and J lost 1; bases outside the gene matches: 2. This CDR3 has 14 residues. Germline values: CDR1 LGHNT, CDR2 FRNRAP. CDR3 bases: TGTGCTAGTGGTTCGGGACAGGTCCAAGAGACCCAGTACTTC. This sequence encodes CASGSGQVQETQYF.

On this clone: At one end the junction does not follow the germline gene, possibly because of a read error. The rearrangement links TRBV29-1 to TRBJ2-3; 7 nucleotides match TRBD2. Germline V gene sequence: CDR1 SQVTM, CDR2 ANQGSEA. This CDR3 spans 10 amino acids. The CDR3 bases are TGCAGCGTTGAGGGGGGACGGGAGGATTTT. Protein: CSVEGGREDF.

The chain is built from TRBV30 and TRBJ2-7, with 11 bases lining up with TRBD2. The CDR3 sequence is 17 residues long. The trim removed 0 bases at V and 0 bases at J, leaving 7 bases unmatched. CDR1 is GTSNPN and CDR2 is SVGIG in the germline V gene (reference sequence). CDR3 protein: CAWSVASGGPSSYEQYF. CDR3 DNA: TGTGCCTGGAGTGTCGCTAGCGGGGGGCCGAGCTCCTACGAGCAGTACTTC.